Shown below are 30 T cell receptor beta chains from a single sample sequenced in a study of blood T cell repertoires in COVID-19. TCRdb's copy holds only in-frame clones and misses some; the assay was immunoSEQ multiplex PCR. The sample shows 180,000 or so clones, approximately 82% of them seen only once. Sequences were obtained from peripheral blood. The receptors were sampled from a human donor with acute or convalescent COVID-19. The donor label of this sample is uncertain.

This chain joins TRBV29-1 and TRBJ2-3, with a weak D call TRBD1 (5 bases). V dropped 6 bases and J dropped 0 bases, with 7 bases sitting between them. Germline loops: CDR1 SQVTM, CDR2 ANQGSEA. This CDR3 comprises 12 residues. The CDR3 is CSVQGSTDTQYF. CDR3 sequence (DNA): TGCAGCGTCCAGGGAAGCACAGATACGCAGTATTTT.

Details on this clone: Distinct nucleotide sequences in the sample also encode this CDR3. This rearrangement joins TRBV18 to TRBJ2-7; TRBD1 matches at 8 bases. The V and J ends lost 3 bases and 0 bases, in that order; junction bases with no gene match: 1. The CDR3 loop spans 14 amino acids. Germline V gene sequence: CDR1 KGHSH, CDR2 LQKENI. The CDR3 DNA reads as TGTGCCAGCTCACCCGGGACAGGCTCCTACGAGCAGTACTTC. It specifies CASSPGTGSYEQYF.

This clone appeared a single time. The rearrangement joins TRBV19 to TRBJ2-5; TRBD2 aligns across 10 bases. This CDR3 has 15 amino acids. The V and J ends lost 9 bases and 2 bases, in that order; junction bases with no gene match: 9. Germline loops: CDR1 LNHDA, CDR2 SQIVND (reference sequence). CDR3 region: CASKLTSGPQETQYF. The CDR3, as DNA: TGTGCCAGCAAACTGACTAGCGGGCCGCAAGAGACCCAGTACTTC.

This clone occurred a few times. V and J are TRBV7-2 and TRBJ1-2, with TRBD1 as a possible D gene (5 bases). This CDR3 spans 12 amino acids. Trimming stripped 3 bases from V and 4 bases from J, with 6 bases between. From germline, CDR1 is SGHTA and CDR2 FQGNSA. This CDR3 reads CASSLGGYGYTF. The CDR3 bases are TGTGCCAGCAGCTTGGGGGGCTATGGCTACACCTTC.

The chain has TRBV6-5 and TRBJ2-5; D uncertain. The CDR3 has 14 residues. Germline CDR1 reads MNHEY; CDR2 reads SVGAGI. V was trimmed by 6 bases and J by 3 bases, leaving 14 bases between them. The CDR3 DNA follows: TGTGCCAGCAGCATTTACCGGAGCGAAGAGACCCAGTACTTC. Translated: CASSIYRSEETQYF.

Regarding this clone: The same CDR3 also results from other DNA sequences found in this sample. The V gene is TRBV6-5, the J gene TRBJ2-7; 9 nucleotides line up with TRBD1. Looked up from germline, CDR1 is MNHEY and CDR2 is SVGAGI. V lost 2 bases, J lost 1 base, and 3 bases stayed unmatched. CDR3 size: 15 residues. In nucleotides, the CDR3 is TGTGCCAGCAGTTACGGCGACAGGGGGTCCTACGAGCAGTACTTC. Its translation: CASSYGDRGSYEQYF.

This rearrangement joins TRBV6-6 to TRBJ2-1; possible D gene TRBD2, 6 bases. Trimming left V 3 bases short and J 3 bases short, with 15 bases between. Per germline, CDR1 MNHNY and CDR2 SVGAGI (reference sequence). This CDR3 comprises 16 residues. CDR3 protein: CASSYFISGGYNEQFF. The DNA of the CDR3 is TGTGCCAGCAGTTATTTTATTAGCGGTGGCTACAATGAGCAGTTCTTC.

The chain carries TRBV7-9 and TRBJ1-4; TRBD1 aligns across 8 bases. Germline V gives CDR1 SEHNR, CDR2 FQNEAQ (reference sequence). This CDR3 has 15 amino acids. V trimming: 4 bases; J trimming: 6 bases; junction bases outside the gene matches: 7. CDR3 sequence: CASSSYRGSDEKLFF. CDR3 nucleotide sequence: TGTGCCAGCAGCTCGTACAGGGGGTCGGATGAAAAACTGTTTTTT.

This rearrangement joins TRBV19 to TRBJ2-7; D is unclear. V lost 8 bases and J lost 6, with 11 bases in between. The germline gives CDR1 LNHDA, CDR2 SQIVND (reference sequence). The CDR3 contains 11 residues. CDR3 in amino acids: CASPLSGEQYF. In DNA, the CDR3 is TGTGCCAGTCCCCTCTCCGGCGAGCAGTACTTC. The variable domain in full, with the rest retrieved from reference TRBV19 and TRBJ2-7, is DGGITQSPKYLFRKEGQNVTLSCEQNLNHDAMYWYRQDPGQGLRLIYYSQIVNDFQKGDIAEGYSVSREKKESFPLTVTSAQKNPTAFYLCASPLSGEQYFGPGTRLTVT.

V and J are TRBV28 and TRBJ1-2, with 10 bases identical to TRBD1. Unmatched junction bases numbered 3, after V lost 6 bases and J lost 2 bases. The CDR3 is 14 amino acids. The germline V gene encodes CDR1 MDHEN and CDR2 SYDVKM. CDR3 DNA sequence: TGTGCCAGCAGGACAGGGGGCGGAAACTATGGCTACACCTTC. Translating gives CASRTGGGNYGYTF.

The genes are TRBV5-4 and TRBJ2-1; 12 bases line up with TRBD2. CDR1 is SGHNT and CDR2 is YYREEE in the germline V gene (reference sequence). V lost 0 bases and J lost 6; bases outside the gene matches: 4. The CDR3 sequence is 16 residues long. Written as DNA, the CDR3 is TGTGCCAGCAGCTTGGCTAGCGGGAGGGGTGGCAATGAGCAGTTCTTC. Translation gives CASSLASGRGGNEQFF.

This CDR3 is CATSIPGGGQPQHF. CDR3 coding DNA: TGTGCCACCTCCATTCCAGGGGGCGGTCAGCCCCAGCATTTT. V gene TRBV5-8 combines with J gene TRBJ1-5; 8 nucleotides match TRBD1. CDR1 and CDR2 from the germline V gene are SGHTS and YDEGEE. The V and J ends lost 9 bases and 6 bases, in that order; junction bases with no gene match: 11. The CDR3 spans 14 residues.

This rearrangement joins TRBV7-2 to TRBJ2-5, with 8 bases aligning to TRBD1. The germline gives CDR1 SGHTA, CDR2 FQGNSA. The CDR3 spans 15 residues. With V trimmed by 5 bases and J by 1 base, 6 bases remained unmatched. CDR3 sequence: CASSSPTGAQETQYF. For the CDR3, the DNA is TGTGCCAGCAGCAGCCCGACAGGGGCCCAAGAGACCCAGTACTTC.

This sequence joins TRBV7-9 and TRBJ2-7; D perhaps matches TRBD1 (5 bases). Per the germline V gene, CDR1 is SEHNR and CDR2 is FQNEAQ (reference sequence). With 1 base removed from V and 2 bases from J, the gap between germline ends came to 12 bases. This CDR3 region has 15 residues. The CDR3 nucleotides read TGTGCCAGCAGCTTAGAAGGGGCAGGCCCCTACGAGCAGTACTTC. Encoded protein: CASSLEGAGPYEQYF.

The J gene is TRBJ1-5, the V gene TRBV11-2; 8 positions agree with TRBD1. The V and J ends lost 5 bases and 5 bases, in that order; junction bases with no gene match: 8. CDR1 is SGHAT and CDR2 is FQNNGV in the germline V gene. There are 15 residues in the CDR3. The CDR3 is CASSPTGTGDQPQHF. The CDR3 DNA reads TGTGCCAGCAGCCCAACTGGGACAGGCGATCAGCCCCAGCATTTT.

This rearrangement joins TRBV24-1 to TRBJ2-1; TRBD2 matches at 7 bases. CDR3 size: 16 residues. V was clipped by 1 base and J by 4 bases; unmatched bases: 6. CDR1 and CDR2 (germline): KGHDR, SFDVKD. Here the CDR3 DNA reads TGTGCCACCAGTGATTTAAGGCGGGGGTCTTACAATGAGCAGTTCTTC. Its protein is CATSDLRRGSYNEQFF.

This chain links TRBV12-3 or TRBV12-4 with TRBJ1-5; D is unclear. The CDR3 spans 12 residues. Trimming removed 6 bases at V and 2 bases at J, with 5 bases between. The CDR3 coding sequence is TGTGCCAGCAGCCAGGGCAATCAGCCCCAGCATTTT. Encoded protein: CASSQGNQPQHF.

The chain employs TRBV18 and TRBJ1-1; D gene unclear. Trimming cost V 6 bases and J 3 bases, with 8 bases left between them. The CDR3 has 12 amino acids. CDR1 is KGHSH and CDR2 is LQKENI in the germline V gene. The chain's CDR3 is CASSPTDTEAFF. DNA of the CDR3: TGTGCCAGCTCCCCCACGGACACTGAAGCTTTCTTT.

The chain has TRBV7-9 and TRBJ1-1; possibly TRBD1 for D (6 bases). This CDR3 region has 18 residues. Germline V lookup: CDR1 SEHNR, CDR2 FQNEAQ (reference sequence). V dropped 4 bases and J dropped 5 bases, with 26 bases sitting between them. For the CDR3, the DNA is TGTGCCAGCAGCTATCGCTTATTGATGACAGGCGGAAATACTGAAGCTTTCTTT. The encoded protein is CASSYRLLMTGGNTEAFF.

This clone has only a few counts. J is TRBJ2-2 and V is TRBV18; 7 bases map to TRBD1. Germline assignment: CDR1 KGHSH and CDR2 LQKENI. V lost 3 bases, J lost 2 bases, and 12 bases stayed unmatched. The CDR3 runs 18 residues. CDR3 protein: CASSPNEGASGNTGELFF. The CDR3 DNA reads as TGTGCCAGCTCACCCAACGAGGGGGCCAGCGGCAACACCGGGGAGCTGTTTTTT.

The chain recombines TRBV7-9 with TRBJ2-5; 8 bases are a match to TRBD2. The CDR3 totals 18 residues. Germline-derived CDR1 and CDR2 are SEHNR and FQNEAQ (reference sequence). V was clipped by 3 bases and J by 2 bases; unmatched bases: 14. The CDR3 spells CASSFRAGGLGFQETQYF. The CDR3 region has the DNA TGTGCCAGCAGCTTTAGGGCGGGAGGCCTGGGGTTTCAAGAGACCCAGTACTTC.

Comment on this clone: Other DNA sequences of this sample code for an identical CDR3. The rearrangement joins TRBV15 to TRBJ1-2; D possibly corresponds to TRBD1 (6 bases). Germline CDR1 LNHNV, CDR2 YYDKDF (reference sequence). The CDR3 runs to 15 residues. Trimming took 0 bases from V and 0 from J, leaving 8 bases between them. The CDR3 region is CATSRDRQANYGYTF. Written as DNA, the CDR3 is TGTGCCACCAGCAGAGACAGACAGGCTAACTATGGCTACACCTTC.

This chain links TRBV6-5 with TRBJ1-5; D not resolved. Germline CDR1 MNHEY, CDR2 SVGAGI. The CDR3 extends over 16 amino acids. V was cut by 2 bases and J by 1 base, with 12 bases left in between. CDR3 DNA: TGTGCCAGCAGTTACGTGGCCCCTTCAAGCAATCAGCCCCAGCATTTT. Its protein product is CASSYVAPSSNQPQHF.

The chain employs TRBV8-1 and TRBJ1-5. TRBV8-1 is a pseudogene. The CDR3 sequence is 22 residues long. For the CDR3, the DNA is TGTGGCAGTGCATCCGCAGCCCTGCACGGGGGAACCGCACTGTGTAGCAATCAGCCCCAGCATTTT. This codes for CGSASAALHGGTALCSNQPQHF.

The V gene is TRBV6-4, the J gene TRBJ2-2; the match to TRBD1 covers 7 bases. The CDR3 has 13 residues. With V trimmed by 5 bases and J by 4 bases, 1 base remained unmatched. Germline loops: CDR1 MRHNA, CDR2 SNTAGT. CDR3 DNA: TGTGCCAGCAGTCACAGGGGCACCGGGGAGCTGTTTTTT. This translates into CASSHRGTGELFF.

The rearrangement uses TRBV19 and TRBJ2-1, with 10 nucleotides matching TRBD1. The CDR3 is 14 amino acids. Germline V gene sequence: CDR1 LNHDA, CDR2 SQIVND (reference sequence). Trimming at V came to 5 bases and at J to 9 bases, leaving 7 bases not matched to a gene. The CDR3 spells CASSERQGASEQFF. The CDR3 region has the DNA TGTGCCAGTAGTGAAAGACAGGGGGCGAGTGAGCAGTTCTTC.

This clone was found once. The V and J genes are TRBV9 and TRBJ1-3; D unresolved. CDR1 and CDR2 from the germline V gene are SGDLS and YYNGEE. Trimming removed 0 bases at V and 3 bases at J, with 10 bases between. The CDR3 is 15 residues long. The CDR3 region has the DNA TGTGCCAGCAGCGTAGGGGGAGTTGGTGGAAACACCATATATTTT. Translation: CASSVGGVGGNTIYF.

The V gene is TRBV28, the J gene TRBJ2-1, with 11 bases identical to TRBD1. Trimming cost V 8 bases and J 6 bases; bases outside gene matches: 3. The CDR3 loop spans 13 amino acids. The germline gives CDR1 MDHEN, CDR2 SYDVKM. This chain's CDR3 is CASGGTGGNEQFF. For the CDR3, the DNA is TGTGCCAGCGGCGGGACAGGGGGCAATGAGCAGTTCTTC.

The chain uses TRBV5-1 and TRBJ1-1; 11 bases agree with TRBD1. The CDR3 totals 14 residues. The V gene's germline CDR1 is SGHRS and CDR2 YFSETQ. V was clipped by 3 bases and J by 5 bases; unmatched bases: 3. The CDR3 bases are TGCGCCAGCAGCTCTGGACAGGGGGCGACTGAAGCTTTCTTT. Protein: CASSSGQGATEAFF.

The chain uses TRBV15 and TRBJ2-2; maybe TRBD1 (6 bases). Trimming removed 3 bases at V and 1 base at J, with 18 bases between. CDR1 LNHNV and CDR2 YYDKDF come from the germline V gene (reference sequence). The CDR3 is 18 amino acids. CDR3 bases: TGTGCCACCAGCAGGTCCAGGGGACAAGTCATGAACACCGGGGAGCTGTTTTTT. It is translated as CATSRSRGQVMNTGELFF. Full variable domain (remainder filled in from reference TRBV15 and TRBJ2-2): DAMVIQNPRYQVTQFGKPVTLSCSQTLNHNVMYWYQQKSSQAPKLLFHYYDKDFNNEADTPDNFQSRRPNTSFCFLDIRSPGLGDTAMYLCATSRSRGQVMNTGELFFGEGSRLTVL.